This T cell receptor (beta chain) derives from a study of blood T cell repertoires in COVID-19. Assay: immunoSEQ multiplex PCR; the TCRdb copy retains only in-frame clones and omits some. Of tens of thousands of clones detected, 86% appear once; the ten largest clones hold around 4%. The CDR3 runs 15 residues. Germline assignment: CDR1 ENHRY and CDR2 SYGVKD. V gave up 7 bases and J gave up 3 bases; unmatched junction bases: 11. The rearrangement uses TRBV10-3 and TRBJ2-7; 8 bases line up with TRBD1. This TCR was recovered from a man older than 75 with active COVID-19. The material sequenced was peripheral blood. The CDR3: CAITPDRERVYEQYF. The CDR3 DNA reads as TGTGCCATCACCCCGGACAGGGAAAGGGTCTACGAGCAGTACTTC.